A selection of T cell receptor beta chains follows, all from one sample in a study of blood T cell repertoires in COVID-19. Using immunoSEQ multiplex PCR, the repertoire was profiled, and TCRdb retains in-frame clones only, with some absent. The profile shows a few hundred thousand clones, roughly 86% of them singletons. Sequencing was done on a sample of PBMCs or T cells enriched from blood (not recorded which). The receptor set was obtained from a woman in her forties or fifties who had recovered from COVID-19. The CDR3 runs from the conserved cysteine through the conserved F or W.

v_call,j_call,cdr3_aa
TRBV4-2,TRBJ1-6,CASSQAGAPGLTLHF
TRBV10-1,TRBJ2-3,CASSPSTDTQYF
TRBV7-2,TRBJ2-5,CASSLEYREETQYF
TRBV24-1,TRBJ1-2,CATSTGKDYGYTF
TRBV27,TRBJ2-7,CASSQAGGAAEQYF
TRBV9,TRBJ1-2,CASSVGGDRGRRANYGYTF
TRBV11-3,TRBJ2-1,CASSLGQVPGEQFF
TRBV28,TRBJ2-7,CASSPQINYEQYF
TRBV5-1,TRBJ2-1,CASSWDRVSVNEQFF
TRBV4-1,TRBJ1-5,CASSHPGTINQPQHF
TRBV7-3,TRBJ1-6,CASSGGGSSPLHF
TRBV28,TRBJ2-1,CASWAGDEQFF
TRBV4-1,TRBJ1-1,CASSLNPGQATEAFF
TRBV5-1,TRBJ1-2,CASSLGQGAGGYTF
TRBV19,TRBJ2-3,CASSIDRGATQYF
TRBV9,TRBJ2-3,CASSNRAGRTDTQYF
TRBV6-1,TRBJ2-1,CASSALLLAEAYNEQFF
TRBV2,TRBJ2-5,CASSGLRSETQYF
TRBV19,TRBJ2-2,CASKWAGGNTGELFF
TRBV28,TRBJ1-2,CASSLFGGYTF
TRBV27,TRBJ2-7,CASSPRGTRSYEQYF
TRBV5-6,TRBJ1-6,CASSLLDRDNSPLHF
TRBV28,TRBJ2-7,CASSSGSTNEQYF
TRBV7-8,TRBJ1-1,CASSLGQGDLSDTEAFF
TRBV3-1/TRBV3-2,TRBJ1-2,CASSQTEVNYGYTF
TRBV6-2/TRBV6-3,TRBJ2-7,CASSYSSNEQYF
TRBV7-2,TRBJ1-2,CASSLGEVNRYTF
TRBV7-6,TRBJ2-7,CASSDRDSPVYEQYF
TRBV5-1,TRBJ2-5,CASKPSGQGQETQYF
TRBV7-2,TRBJ1-2,CASSKQGTYGYTF
TRBV9,TRBJ1-1,CASSVEGADTEAFF
TRBV4-1,TRBJ1-2,CASSPGQARGGYGYTF
TRBV11-2,TRBJ2-1,CASSLDAGGGYNEQFF
TRBV6-5,TRBJ1-2,CASSYSIGQGYGYTF
TRBV5-4,TRBJ2-7,CASSKGLAGVSSYEQYF
TRBV7-9,TRBJ2-7,CASIAGNSYEQYF
TRBV10-3,TRBJ1-2,CAISESSQGYGYTF
TRBV5-6,TRBJ1-6,CASSGITWNSPLHF
TRBV7-9,TRBJ1-1,CASRPGQSQAEAFF
TRBV7-8,TRBJ1-1,CASSLAGRGYTEAFF
TRBV30,TRBJ1-5,CAWADRIDQPQHF
TRBV18,TRBJ2-5,CASSPGLAGAETQYF
TRBV2,TRBJ1-5,CASSEFGLFSNQPQHF
TRBV5-5,TRBJ1-2,CASSFRTGFFGYTF
TRBV5-1,TRBJ2-7,CASSLRTDEQYF